This T cell receptor (beta chain) is from a study of T cells in Graves' hyperthyroidism and ophthalmopathy. It was considered stable Graves' hyperthyroidism when ophthalmopathy did not progress within 18 months. The germline V and J ends were trimmed by 6 bases and 5 bases, with 17 bases remaining between them. The CDR3 is made up of 14 amino acids. Per germline, CDR1 MDHEN and CDR2 SYDVKM. RNA transcripts provided the source from which TCR beta CDR3 regions were amplified. Using the HTBI primer set, a first-round RT-PCR was run on the TCR CDR3. One entry per CDR3 protein, called by TCRdb with MiXCR from the multiplex PCR reads. The profile shows some 700,000 distinct CDR3 sequences, roughly 17% of them singletons.

This TCR was sampled from a man over 45 with Graves' hyperthyroidism. Specimen: blood. This chain connects TRBV28 to TRBJ2-7; D ambiguous. The CDR3 spells CASSLPDLPNEQYF. The CDR3 DNA sequence: TGTGCCAGCAGCCTCCCCGACCTCCCCAACGAGCAGTACTTC.